This TCR beta chain comes out of a study of blood T cell repertoires in COVID-19 (dated by TCRdb to between 2020 and 2021). In the study overall: Samples covering the acute and convalescent phases of COVID-19 were provided by collaborators in the United States, Italy and Spain. The material from the prospective study consisted of cDNA or gDNA derived from T cells, B-cell-depleted T cells, or PBMCs. Deeply sampled blood TCRbeta repertoires from subjects exposed to, actively infected with, or recovered from COVID-19 were included in the dataset. The repertoires were released in a freely available public database meant as a resource for research on the immune response to SARS-CoV-2. The samples were drawn from the first 160 participants of the ongoing ImmuneRACE study and from under 1,500 subjects provided by 6 global collaborators. Nearly every sample came with metadata listing a de-identified subject ID, COVID-19 status, age in years and sex. Where HLA class I and class II types were available, the types were taken from metadata supplied by the sample provider, not from assay-based typing. What the research found in general, with its limitations: The quantity of clinical and demographic metadata differed by source and by participant and was supplied without curation.

The germline V and J ends show losses of 5 bases and 3 bases respectively, and no gene match explains 7 bases of the junction. The CDR3 holds 15 amino acids from the cysteine to the phenylalanine. CDR3 DNA only is kept here, 45 bases in frame from base 1. The germline V gene (reference sequence) supplies CDR1 MNHNY and CDR2 SVGAGI. As to this clone: Which antigen it targets is not known. Base quality data are lacking; no much larger clone is found one base away.

Whole blood was collected in K2EDTA tubes by collaborating institutions according to the institutions' own protocols. Collaborator samples were shipped for TCRbeta analysis as frozen whole blood, isolated PBMCs, or DNA extracted from either sample type. The immunoSEQ Assay, a bias-controlled multiplex PCR, was used to amplify TCRbeta CDR3 regions from genomic DNA. Turning to the authors' computational methods: Nucleated cell counts per sample were estimated from amplification of reference gene primers within the assay. To quantify the absolute abundance of each unique TCRbeta CDR3 rearrangement, sequence reads were collapsed and filtered. For each sample, productive Simpson clonality was calculated as the square root of Simpson's diversity index over productive rearrangements. TCRdb took this table from immuneACCESS and kept in-frame rearrangements with V and J called. Such tables lack part of the clones; where checked against another copy, unresolved V genes explain under half of the gap, and the rest is unexplained. The DNA was the basis for D and trimming; V, J and clone size are from that table. This sample comprises 44,000 or so clones, approximately 86% of them detected only once. The biggest ten clones account for 8% to 9% of the sample.

Rearrangement joined TRBV6-6 to TRBJ2-1, and 7 junction bases match TRBD2. The clonotype was recovered from a man aged 80 or over in a cohort sampled during active COVID-19. Sequences were obtained from peripheral blood. The sequenced DNA: TGTGCCAGCAGTCTCCAGGCGGGGGACTACAATGAGCAGTTCTTC. Translation gives CASSLQAGDYNEQFF.